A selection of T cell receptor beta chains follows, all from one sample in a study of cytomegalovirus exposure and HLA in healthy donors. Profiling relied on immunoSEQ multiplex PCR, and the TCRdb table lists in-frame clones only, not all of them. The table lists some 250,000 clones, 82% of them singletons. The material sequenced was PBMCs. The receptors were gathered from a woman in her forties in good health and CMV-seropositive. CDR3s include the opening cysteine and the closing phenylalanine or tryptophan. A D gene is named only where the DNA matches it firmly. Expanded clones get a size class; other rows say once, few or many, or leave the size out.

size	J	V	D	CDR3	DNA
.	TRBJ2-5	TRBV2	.	CASSEGQWIETQYF	TGTGCCAGCAGTGAAGGACAGTGGATAGAGACCCAGTACTTC
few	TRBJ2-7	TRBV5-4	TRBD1	CASSPGTGSFYEQYF	TGTGCCAGCAGCCCAGGGACAGGGTCTTTCTACGAGCAGTACTTC
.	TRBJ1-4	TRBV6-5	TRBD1	CASSRGPGNEKLFF	TGTGCCAGCTCCAGGGGGCCGGGTAATGAAAAACTGTTTTTT
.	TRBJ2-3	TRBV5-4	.	CASSLDRYTDTQYF	TGTGCCAGCAGCTTGGACAGGTACACAGATACGCAGTATTTT
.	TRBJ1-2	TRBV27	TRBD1	CASSSNNRGQGGYGYTF	TGTGCCAGCAGTTCCAATAACCGGGGACAGGGTGGCTATGGCTACACCTTC
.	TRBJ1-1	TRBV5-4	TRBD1	CASGQGVRTEAFF	TGTGCCAGCGGACAGGGGGTTCGCACTGAAGCTTTCTTT
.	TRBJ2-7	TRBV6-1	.	CASSVDRGGEQYF	TGTGCCAGCAGCGTAGACAGAGGGGGCGAGCAGTACTTC
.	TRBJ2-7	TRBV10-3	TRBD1	CAIRGQTGGTYEQYF	TGTGCCATCAGGGGACAGACAGGGGGCACCTACGAGCAGTACTTC
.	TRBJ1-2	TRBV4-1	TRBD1	CASSPLLWGQGLHGYTF	TGCGCCAGCAGCCCCCTACTCTGGGGACAGGGACTACATGGCTACACCTTC
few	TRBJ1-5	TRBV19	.	CASSINRQPQHF	TGTGCCAGTAGTATTAATCGGCAGCCCCAGCATTTT
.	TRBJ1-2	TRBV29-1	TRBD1	CSVDSTGNYGYTF	TGCAGCGTTGACTCGACAGGGAACTATGGCTACACCTTC
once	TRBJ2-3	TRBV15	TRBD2	CATSRDVSGITDTQYF	TGTGCCACCAGCAGAGATGTGAGCGGGATAACAGATACGCAGTATTTT
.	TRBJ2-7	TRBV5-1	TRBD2	CASGRDGTYEQYF	TGCGCCAGCGGGAGGGACGGGACCTACGAGCAGTACTTC
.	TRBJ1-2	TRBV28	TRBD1	CASSPPTGIYGYTF	TGTGCCAGCAGTCCGCCGACAGGGATCTATGGCTACACCTTC
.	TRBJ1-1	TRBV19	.	CASSEGVGTEAFF	TGTGCCAGTAGTGAGGGAGTGGGCACTGAAGCTTTCTTT
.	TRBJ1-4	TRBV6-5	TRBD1	CASSYRQGGEKLFF	TGTGCCAGCAGTTACCGACAGGGTGGCGAAAAACTGTTTTTT
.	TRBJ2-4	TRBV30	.	CAWSGLTGENIQYF	TGTGCCTGGAGTGGCCTGACCGGGGAAAACATTCAGTACTTC
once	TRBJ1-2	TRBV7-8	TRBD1	CASSPLDRGSEGYTF	TGTGCCAGCAGCCCCCTGGACAGGGGCAGTGAGGGCTACACCTTC
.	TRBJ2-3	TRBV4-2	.	CASSQRWEWTDTQYF	TGTGCCAGCAGCCAACGGTGGGAGTGGACAGATACGCAGTATTTT
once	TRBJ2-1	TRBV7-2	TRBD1	CASSSSGQGYNEQFF	TGTGCCAGCAGCTCGTCTGGACAGGGTTACAATGAGCAGTTCTTC
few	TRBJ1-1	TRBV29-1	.	CSVRGGAAEAFF	TGCAGCGTTCGTGGGGGGGCGGCTGAAGCTTTCTTT
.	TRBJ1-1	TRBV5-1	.	CASSLARLATEAFF	TGCGCCAGCAGCTTGGCTCGGCTAGCCACTGAAGCTTTCTTT
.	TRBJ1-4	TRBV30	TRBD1	CAWSHSTFDRGSEKLFF	TGTGCCTGGAGTCATTCAACATTCGACAGGGGCAGTGAAAAACTGTTTTTT
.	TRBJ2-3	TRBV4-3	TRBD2	CASSQEGSYTGGIEDTQYF	TGCGCCAGCAGCCAAGAAGGCTCCTATACGGGGGGGATTGAAGATACGCAGTATTTT
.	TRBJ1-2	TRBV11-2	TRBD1	CASSLDSQGADGYTF	TGTGCCAGCAGCTTAGATTCACAGGGGGCCGATGGCTACACCTTC
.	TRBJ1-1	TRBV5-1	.	CASSLANRLETEAFF	TGCGCCAGCAGCTTGGCGAACAGGTTGGAGACTGAAGCTTTCTTT
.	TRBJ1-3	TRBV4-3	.	CASSQDHRVNAIYF	TGCGCCAGCAGCCAAGACCACAGGGTGAACGCCATATATTTT
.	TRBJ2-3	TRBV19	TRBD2	CASNPLGTSGSPDTQYF	TGTGCCAGTAACCCGCTCGGGACTAGCGGGAGCCCAGATACGCAGTATTTT
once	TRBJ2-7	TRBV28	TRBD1	CASSLPGQGMYEQYF	TGTGCCAGCAGTTTACCGGGACAGGGTATGTACGAGCAGTACTTC
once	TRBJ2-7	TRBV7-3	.	CASSISRTYEQYF	TGTGCCAGCAGCATCTCACGGACTTACGAGCAGTACTTC
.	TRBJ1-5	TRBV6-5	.	CASSPRVGPQHF	TGTGCCAGCAGTCCGCGGGTCGGGCCCCAGCATTTT
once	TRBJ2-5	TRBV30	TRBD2	CAWSLAGGETQYF	TGTGCCTGGAGCTTAGCGGGGGGGGAGACCCAGTACTTC
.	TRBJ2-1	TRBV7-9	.	CASSLAENPNEQFF	TGTGCCAGCAGCTTAGCGGAGAATCCCAATGAGCAGTTCTTC
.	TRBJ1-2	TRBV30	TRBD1	CAWITGGRYTF	TGTGCCTGGATCACAGGGGGCCGCTACACCTTC
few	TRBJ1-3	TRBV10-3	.	CAITVARGNTIYF	TGTGCCATCACCGTGGCGAGGGGAAACACCATATATTTT
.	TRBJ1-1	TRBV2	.	CASRVQGTTTNTEAFF	TGTGCCAGCAGAGTCCAGGGGACCACCACGAACACTGAAGCTTTCTTT
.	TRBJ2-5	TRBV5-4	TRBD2	CASSGAGLEETQYF	TGTGCCAGCAGCGGAGCGGGGTTGGAAGAGACCCAGTACTTC
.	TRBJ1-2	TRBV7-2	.	CASSLVGGASDYGYTF	TGTGCCAGCAGCTTAGTTGGGGGGGCGTCGGATTATGGCTACACCTTC
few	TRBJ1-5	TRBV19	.	CASSTPRTVRDQPQHF	TGTGCCAGTAGTACCCCAAGGACAGTGAGAGATCAGCCCCAGCATTTT